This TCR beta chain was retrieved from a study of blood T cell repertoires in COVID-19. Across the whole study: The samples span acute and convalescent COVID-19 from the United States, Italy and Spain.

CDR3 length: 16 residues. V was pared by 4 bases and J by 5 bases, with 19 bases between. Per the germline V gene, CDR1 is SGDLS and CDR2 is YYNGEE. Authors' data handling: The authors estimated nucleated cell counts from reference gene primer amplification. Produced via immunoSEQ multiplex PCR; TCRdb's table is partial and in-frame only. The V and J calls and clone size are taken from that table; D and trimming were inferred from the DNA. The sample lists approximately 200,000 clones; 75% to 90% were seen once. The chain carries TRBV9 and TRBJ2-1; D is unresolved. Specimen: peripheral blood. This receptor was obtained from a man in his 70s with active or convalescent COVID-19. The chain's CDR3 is CASSPHGVVADNEQFF. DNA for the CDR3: TGTGCCAGCAGCCCCCATGGAGTGGTAGCAGACAATGAGCAGTTCTTC.